This record covers a single T cell receptor (beta chain). It lacks a known antigen. Germline is not matched at one junction end, which may reflect a read error. This entry comes from a study of shared clonotypes between healthy human individuals (dated by TCRdb to about 2020). With respect to the entire study: The cohort comprised a couple of women and a few men aged 18 to 49 years. To increase sequencing depth and limit assay-specific biases, TCR repertoire library preparation and sequencing were carried out by different laboratories using diverse techniques. For each donor, CD4 naive and CD4 memory were each run on three plates, CD8 naive on two plates, and CD8 memory on one plate. To estimate repertoire size and how much clonotypes are shared between individuals, the study performed deep sequencing of blood TCR repertoires from about five healthy adults. Leukapheresis yielded between about 0.9 and 10 billion PBMCs per donor. The full study reports these points: Rarefaction of sorted-subset datasets indicated incomplete sequencing despite the large sequencing depth. Higher generation probabilities were observed for clonotypes shared by all four sorted-subset donors than for non-shared clonotypes. Because the study included a small number of donors, the genetic and exposure-history diversity represented was limited. Pairwise subsampling indicated that sequencing depth was expected to affect the degree of clonotype sharing among donors. Sharing across a handful of donors was observed for approximately 4.6% of naive CD4, over 3% of naive CD8, about 2.3% of memory CD4, and about 0.4% of memory CD8 clonotypes. Naive subsets generally had larger estimated clonotype richness than memory subsets did. Sampling was restricted to blood, and TCR repertoires in tissue are likely to differ from TCR repertoires in blood.

Taken from cysteine to phenylalanine, the CDR3 has 15 residues. The DNA shown is the 45-base CDR3, in frame from base 1. As encoded in the germline V gene, CDR1 is SGHDT while CDR2 is YYEEEE. TCR CDR3 regions were amplified from genomic DNA by multiplex PCR using the deep immunoSEQ assay. For each cell subset, the extracted genomic DNA was distributed evenly across all wells of several immunoSEQ 96-well plates, and each plate served as one replicate. For sorted subsets, about 0.2 ug genomic DNA, equal to about 30,000 T cell genomes, was loaded into each replicate PCR. Purified libraries were quantified with a Qubit 3.0 fluorometer, sized on a Bioanalyzer 2100, and re-quantified with the KAPA Library Quantification kit. Every immunoSEQ 96-well plate was sequenced on a separate single-read 150-cycle Illumina NextSeq 550 flow cell. On the authors' methods: Because the immunoSEQ output held only junctional sequences and lacked quality scores, the filtering could not match the filtering applied to full-length reads. To assign V/J genes and CDR3, sequences were annotated using PyIR, a Python wrapper for IgBLAST v1.9, with IMGT germline references. Reads were filtered out if the reads had weak V/J assignments (E-value above 1e-6), no CDR3, stop codons, out-of-frame junctions, or ambiguous translated residues. V3J clonotypes were defined as sequences sharing an identical inferred V gene, J gene, and CDR3 amino acid sequence. Percentage overlap between repertoires was computed as shared unique clonotypes divided by the size of the smaller repertoire. Richness of each repertoire was evaluated using RTK rarefaction, the Chao1 estimator, and Recon v2.1 estimates of unobserved clonotypes. Generation probabilities were computed with OLGA for all TCRbeta clonotypes obtained by the gDNA method from four donors. TCRdb re-hosts the immuneACCESS table, in-frame sequences only. Its copies lack some clones; in the studies checked, an unresolved V gene accounts for under half of them, and the cause for the rest is not known. D and trimming come from the DNA, and the V and J calls and clone size come from that table. Present in this sample are approximately 95,000 clones, about two thirds of which were seen just once. The ten largest clones capture less than 55% of the sample.

The donors were healthy, HIV-negative adults who had no recently reported acute infections or vaccinations. Every donor was a Caucasian adult living in Nashville, Tennessee, USA. CD8 memory samples were composed of magnetically selected CD45RO+ cells combined with CCR7-negative CD45RA+ effector memory (TemRA) cells. Blood was collected by leukapheresis, and PBMCs were isolated by Ficoll-Histopaque density gradient centrifugation and then cryopreserved in liquid nitrogen vapor phase. Purity and quantity of every magnetically sorted T cell population were checked by analytical flow cytometry. Genomic DNA was isolated from each sorted fraction and quantified by UV absorbance on a Nanodrop 2000c.

The rearrangement joined TRBV5-6 to TRBJ2-7, with 15 junctional bases fitting TRBD2. This TCR was sampled from a man aged 25 to 45 in good health. Sequenced input: memory CD8+ T cells sorted from blood. The cell subset or site label on this specimen signifies: CD45RO+ cells pooled with CCR7-negative TemRA cells. The CDR3 reads CASSGSGTSGRRALF. Read as DNA, the sequence is TGTGCCAGCAGCGGCTCCGGGACTAGCGGGAGGAGGGCCTTATTC.